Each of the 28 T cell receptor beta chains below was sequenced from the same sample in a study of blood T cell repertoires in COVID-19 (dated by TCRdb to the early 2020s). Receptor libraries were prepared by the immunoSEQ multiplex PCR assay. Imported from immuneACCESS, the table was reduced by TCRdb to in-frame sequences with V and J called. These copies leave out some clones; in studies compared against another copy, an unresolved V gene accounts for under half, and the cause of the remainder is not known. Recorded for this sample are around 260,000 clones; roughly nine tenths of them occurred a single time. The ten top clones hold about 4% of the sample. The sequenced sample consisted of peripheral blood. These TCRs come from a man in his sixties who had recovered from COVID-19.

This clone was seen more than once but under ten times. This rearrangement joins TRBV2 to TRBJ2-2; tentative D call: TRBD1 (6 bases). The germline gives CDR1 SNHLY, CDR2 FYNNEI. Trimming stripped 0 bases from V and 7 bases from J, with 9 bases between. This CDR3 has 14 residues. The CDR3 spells CASSEARGNGELFF. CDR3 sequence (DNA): TGTGCCAGCAGTGAAGCCAGGGGAAACGGGGAGCTGTTTTTT.

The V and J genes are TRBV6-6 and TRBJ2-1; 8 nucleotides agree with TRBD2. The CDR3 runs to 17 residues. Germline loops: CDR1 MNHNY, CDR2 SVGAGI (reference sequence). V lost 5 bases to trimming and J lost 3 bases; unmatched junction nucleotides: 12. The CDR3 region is CASSPGERGPYYNEQFF. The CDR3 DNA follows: TGTGCCAGCAGTCCCGGGGAGCGGGGGCCATACTACAATGAGCAGTTCTTC.

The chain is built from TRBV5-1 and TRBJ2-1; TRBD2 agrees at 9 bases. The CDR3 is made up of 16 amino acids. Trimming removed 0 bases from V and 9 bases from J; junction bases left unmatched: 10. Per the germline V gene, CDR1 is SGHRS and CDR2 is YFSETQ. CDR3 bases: TGCGCCAGCAGCTTGGTTGGTAGCGGGGGAGGCGGTGAGCAGTTCTTC. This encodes CASSLVGSGGGGEQFF.

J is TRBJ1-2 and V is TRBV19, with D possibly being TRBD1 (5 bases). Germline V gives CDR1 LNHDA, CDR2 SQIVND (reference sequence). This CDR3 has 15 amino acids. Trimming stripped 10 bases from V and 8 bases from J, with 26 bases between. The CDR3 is CATFHLGQGLKGYTF. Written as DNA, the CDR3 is TGTGCCACCTTTCATTTGGGGCAGGGATTGAAGGGCTACACCTTC.

As DNA, the CDR3 is TGTGCCAGCTCACCACCAGGGAGGGGGGTCTACAATGAGCAGTTCTTC. This encodes CASSPPGRGVYNEQFF. This chain joins TRBV18 and TRBJ2-1, with D possibly being TRBD2 (7 bases). This CDR3 has 16 amino acids. The germline V and J ends were trimmed by 0 bases and 3 bases, with 12 bases remaining between them. Germline loops: CDR1 KGHSH, CDR2 LQKENI.

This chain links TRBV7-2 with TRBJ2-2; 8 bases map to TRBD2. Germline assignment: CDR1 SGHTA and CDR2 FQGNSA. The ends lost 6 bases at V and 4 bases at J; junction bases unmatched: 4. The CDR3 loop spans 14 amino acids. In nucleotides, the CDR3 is TGTGCCAGCAGGACAGCGGGGGTCACCGGGGAGCTGTTTTTT. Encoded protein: CASRTAGVTGELFF.

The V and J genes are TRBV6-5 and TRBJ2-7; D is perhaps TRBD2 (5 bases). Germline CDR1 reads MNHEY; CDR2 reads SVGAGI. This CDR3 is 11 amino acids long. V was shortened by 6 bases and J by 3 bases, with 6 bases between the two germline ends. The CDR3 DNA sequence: TGTGCCAGCAGAGGGAGCTACGAGCAGTACTTC. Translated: CASRGSYEQYF.

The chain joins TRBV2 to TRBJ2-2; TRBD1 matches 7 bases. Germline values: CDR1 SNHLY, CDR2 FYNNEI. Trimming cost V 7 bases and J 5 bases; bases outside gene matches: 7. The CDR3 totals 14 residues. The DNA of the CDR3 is TGTGCCAGCACGGGGCAGGGGGTAACCGGGGAGCTGTTTTTT. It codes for CASTGQGVTGELFF.

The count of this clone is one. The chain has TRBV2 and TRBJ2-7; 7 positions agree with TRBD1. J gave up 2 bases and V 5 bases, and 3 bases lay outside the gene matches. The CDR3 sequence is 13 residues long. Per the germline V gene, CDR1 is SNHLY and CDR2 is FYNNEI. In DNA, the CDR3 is TGTGCCAGCAGTAACAGGGGAACCTACGAGCAGTACTTC. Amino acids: CASSNRGTYEQYF.

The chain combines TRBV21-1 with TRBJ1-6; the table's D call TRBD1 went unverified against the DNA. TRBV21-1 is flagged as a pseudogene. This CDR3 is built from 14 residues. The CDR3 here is CARTRGQGSSPLHF. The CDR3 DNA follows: TGTGCCAGAACGCGCGGACAGGGAAGTTCACCCCTCCACTTT.

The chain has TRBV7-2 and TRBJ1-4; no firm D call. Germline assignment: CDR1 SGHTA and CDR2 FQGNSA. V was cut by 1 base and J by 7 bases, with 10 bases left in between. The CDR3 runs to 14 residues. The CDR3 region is CASSLGSGVEKLFF. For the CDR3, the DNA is TGTGCCAGCAGCTTAGGGAGCGGGGTTGAAAAACTGTTTTTT.

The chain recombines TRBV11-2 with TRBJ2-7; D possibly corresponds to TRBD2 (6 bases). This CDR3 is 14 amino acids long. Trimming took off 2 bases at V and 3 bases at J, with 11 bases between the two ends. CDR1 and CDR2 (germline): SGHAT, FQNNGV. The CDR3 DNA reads TGTGCCAGCAGCTTATTTCGGGGGAACTACGAGCAGTACTTC. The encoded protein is CASSLFRGNYEQYF.

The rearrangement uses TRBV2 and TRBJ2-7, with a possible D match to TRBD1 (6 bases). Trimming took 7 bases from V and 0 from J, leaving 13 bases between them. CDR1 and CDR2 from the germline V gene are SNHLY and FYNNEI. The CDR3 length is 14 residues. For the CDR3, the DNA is TGTGCCAGCAAAGGACAGTCCAGCTCCTACGAGCAGTACTTC. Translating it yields CASKGQSSSYEQYF.

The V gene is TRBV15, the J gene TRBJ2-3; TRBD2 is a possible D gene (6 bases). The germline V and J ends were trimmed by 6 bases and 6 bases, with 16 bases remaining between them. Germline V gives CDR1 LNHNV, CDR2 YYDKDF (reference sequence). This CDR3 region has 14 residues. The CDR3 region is CATRGTGRGDTQYF. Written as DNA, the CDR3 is TGTGCCACCAGGGGAACGGGACGGGGGGATACGCAGTATTTT. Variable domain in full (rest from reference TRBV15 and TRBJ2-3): DAMVIQNPRYQVTQFGKPVTLSCSQTLNHNVMYWYQQKSSQAPKLLFHYYDKDFNNEADTPDNFQSRRPNTSFCFLDIRSPGLGDTAMYLCATRGTGRGDTQYFGPGTRLTVL.

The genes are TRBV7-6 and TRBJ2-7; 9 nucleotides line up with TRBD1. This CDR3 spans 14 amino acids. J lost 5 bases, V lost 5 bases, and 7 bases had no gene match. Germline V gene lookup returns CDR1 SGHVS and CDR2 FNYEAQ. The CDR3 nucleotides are TGTGCCAGCAGCCCAGGACAGGGGATAGACGAGCAGTACTTC. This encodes CASSPGQGIDEQYF.

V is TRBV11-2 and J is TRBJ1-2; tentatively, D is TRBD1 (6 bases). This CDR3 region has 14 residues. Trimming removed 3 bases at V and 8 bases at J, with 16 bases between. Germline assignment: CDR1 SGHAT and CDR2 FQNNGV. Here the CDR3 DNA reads TGTGCCAGCAGCTTTCGAGGGGGAGCGTCGGGCTACACCTTC. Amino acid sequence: CASSFRGGASGYTF.

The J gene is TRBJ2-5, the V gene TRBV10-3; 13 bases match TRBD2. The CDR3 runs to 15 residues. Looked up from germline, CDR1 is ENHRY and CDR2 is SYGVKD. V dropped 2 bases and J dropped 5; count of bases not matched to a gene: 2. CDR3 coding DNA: TGTGCCATCAGTGAGACTAGCGGGGGGGCTGAGACCCAGTACTTC. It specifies CAISETSGGAETQYF.

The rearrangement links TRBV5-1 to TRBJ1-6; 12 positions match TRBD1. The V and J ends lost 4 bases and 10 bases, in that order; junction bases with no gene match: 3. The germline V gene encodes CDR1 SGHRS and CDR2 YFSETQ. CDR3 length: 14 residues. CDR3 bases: TGCGCCAGCAGCGGGGGACAGGGGGCCTCACCCCTCCACTTT. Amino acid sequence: CASSGGQGASPLHF.

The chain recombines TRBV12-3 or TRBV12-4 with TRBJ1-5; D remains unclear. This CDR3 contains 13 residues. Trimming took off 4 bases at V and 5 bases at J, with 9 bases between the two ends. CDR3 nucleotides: TGTGCCAGCAGTTCGAACCAGGATCAGCCCCAGCATTTT. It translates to CASSSNQDQPQHF.

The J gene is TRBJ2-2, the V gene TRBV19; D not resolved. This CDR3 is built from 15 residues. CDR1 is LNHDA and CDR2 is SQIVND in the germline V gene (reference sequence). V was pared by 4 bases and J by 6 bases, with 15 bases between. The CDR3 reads CASSSYDKSSGELFF. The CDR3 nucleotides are TGTGCCAGTAGTAGTTACGACAAGTCATCCGGGGAGCTGTTTTTT.

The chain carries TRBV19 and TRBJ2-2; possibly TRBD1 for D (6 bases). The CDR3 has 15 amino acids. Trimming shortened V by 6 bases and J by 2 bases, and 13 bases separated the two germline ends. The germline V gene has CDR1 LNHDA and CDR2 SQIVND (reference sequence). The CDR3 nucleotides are TGTGCCAGTAGCTTGGGCAGGGGAAACACCGGGGAGCTGTTTTTT. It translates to CASSLGRGNTGELFF.

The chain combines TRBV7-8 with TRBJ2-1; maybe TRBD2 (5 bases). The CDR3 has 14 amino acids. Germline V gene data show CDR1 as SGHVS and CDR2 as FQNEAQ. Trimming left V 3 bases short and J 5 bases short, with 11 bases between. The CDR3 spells CASSFGIGHNEQFF. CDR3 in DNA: TGTGCCAGCAGCTTCGGGATCGGACACAATGAGCAGTTCTTC.

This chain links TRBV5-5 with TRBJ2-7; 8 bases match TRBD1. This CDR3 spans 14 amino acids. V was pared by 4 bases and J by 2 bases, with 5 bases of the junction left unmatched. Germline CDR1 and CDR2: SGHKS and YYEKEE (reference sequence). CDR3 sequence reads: CASSTGTGPYEQYF. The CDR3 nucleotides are TGTGCCAGCAGCACCGGGACAGGCCCCTACGAGCAGTACTTC.

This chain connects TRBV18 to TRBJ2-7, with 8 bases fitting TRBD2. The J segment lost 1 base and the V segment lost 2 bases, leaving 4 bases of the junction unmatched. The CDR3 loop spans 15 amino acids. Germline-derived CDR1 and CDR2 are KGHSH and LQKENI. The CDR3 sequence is CASSPSSGPSYEQYF. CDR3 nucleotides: TGTGCCAGCTCACCATCTAGCGGGCCATCCTACGAGCAGTACTTC. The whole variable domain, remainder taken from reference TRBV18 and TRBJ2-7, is NAGVMQNPRHLVRRRGQEARLRCSPMKGHSHVYWYRQLPEEGLKFMVYLQKENIIDESGMPKERFSAEFPKEGPSILRIQQVVRGDSAAYFCASSPSSGPSYEQYFGPGTRLTVT.

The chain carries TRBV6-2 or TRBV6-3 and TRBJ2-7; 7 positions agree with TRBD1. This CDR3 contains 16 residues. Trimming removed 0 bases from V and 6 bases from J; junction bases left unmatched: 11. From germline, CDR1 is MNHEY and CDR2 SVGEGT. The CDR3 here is CASSYSTGAILPEQYF. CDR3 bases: TGTGCCAGCAGTTACTCCACAGGGGCCATCCTCCCCGAGCAGTACTTC.

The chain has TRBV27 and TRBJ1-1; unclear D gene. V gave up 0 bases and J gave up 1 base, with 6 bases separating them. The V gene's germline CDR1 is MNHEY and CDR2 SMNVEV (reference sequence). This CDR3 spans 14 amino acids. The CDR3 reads CASSLSARNTEAFF. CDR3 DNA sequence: TGTGCCAGCAGTTTATCGGCCAGGAACACTGAAGCTTTCTTT.

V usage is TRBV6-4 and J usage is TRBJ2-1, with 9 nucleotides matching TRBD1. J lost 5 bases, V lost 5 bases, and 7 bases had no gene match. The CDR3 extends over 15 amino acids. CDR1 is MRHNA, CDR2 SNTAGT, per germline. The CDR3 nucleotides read TGTGCCAGCAGTACCGGGACAGGGAACCACAATGAGCAGTTCTTC. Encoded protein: CASSTGTGNHNEQFF.

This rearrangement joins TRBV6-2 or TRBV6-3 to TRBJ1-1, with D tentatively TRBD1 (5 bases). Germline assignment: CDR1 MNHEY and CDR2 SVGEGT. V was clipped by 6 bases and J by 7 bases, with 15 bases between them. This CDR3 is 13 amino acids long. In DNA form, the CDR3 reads TGTGCCAGCAGCACAGGACACCTCGGTGAAGCTTTCTTT. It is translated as CASSTGHLGEAFF.